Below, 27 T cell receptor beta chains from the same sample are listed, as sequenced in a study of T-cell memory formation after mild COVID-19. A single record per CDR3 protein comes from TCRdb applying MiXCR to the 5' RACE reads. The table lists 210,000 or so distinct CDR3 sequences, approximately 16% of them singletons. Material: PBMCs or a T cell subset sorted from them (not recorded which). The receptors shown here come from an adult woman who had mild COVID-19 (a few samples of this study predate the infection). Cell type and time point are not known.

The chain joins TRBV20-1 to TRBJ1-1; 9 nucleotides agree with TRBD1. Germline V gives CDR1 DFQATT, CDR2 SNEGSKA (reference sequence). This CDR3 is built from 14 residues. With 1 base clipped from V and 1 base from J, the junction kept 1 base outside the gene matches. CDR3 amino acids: CSARGGQGNTEAFF. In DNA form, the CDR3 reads TGCAGTGCTAGAGGGGGACAGGGGAACACTGAAGCTTTCTTT.

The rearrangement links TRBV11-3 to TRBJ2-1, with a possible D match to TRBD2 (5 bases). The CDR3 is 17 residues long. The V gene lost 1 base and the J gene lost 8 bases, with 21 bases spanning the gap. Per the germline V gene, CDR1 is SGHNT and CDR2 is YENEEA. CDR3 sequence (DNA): TGTGCCAGCAGCTTAGGAACCGGGAAAATAAGTCGGGATGAGCAGTTCTTC. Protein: CASSLGTGKISRDEQFF.

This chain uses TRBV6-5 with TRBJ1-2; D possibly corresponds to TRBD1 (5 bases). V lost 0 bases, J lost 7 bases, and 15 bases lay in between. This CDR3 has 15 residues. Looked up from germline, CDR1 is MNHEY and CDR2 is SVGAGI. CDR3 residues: CASSYSTTRDGGYTF. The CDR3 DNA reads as TGTGCCAGCAGTTACTCGACGACCAGGGATGGTGGCTACACCTTC.

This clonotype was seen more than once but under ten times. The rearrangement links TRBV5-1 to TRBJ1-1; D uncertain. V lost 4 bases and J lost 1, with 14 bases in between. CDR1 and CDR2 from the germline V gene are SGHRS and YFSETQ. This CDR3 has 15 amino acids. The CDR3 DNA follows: TGCGCCAGCAGCCTCCGGGATCTACCGAACACTGAAGCTTTCTTT. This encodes CASSLRDLPNTEAFF.

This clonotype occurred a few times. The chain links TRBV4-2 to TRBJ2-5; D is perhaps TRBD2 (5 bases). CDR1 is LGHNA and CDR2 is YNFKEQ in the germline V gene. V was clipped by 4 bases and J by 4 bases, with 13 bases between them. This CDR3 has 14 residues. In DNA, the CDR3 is TGTGCCAGCAGCCGTGGAGAGGGTCGAGAGACCCAGTACTTC. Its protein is CASSRGEGRETQYF.

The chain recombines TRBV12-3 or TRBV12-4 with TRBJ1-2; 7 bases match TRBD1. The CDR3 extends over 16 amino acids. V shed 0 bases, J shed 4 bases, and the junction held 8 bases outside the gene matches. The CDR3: CASSLAGAQGTYGYTF. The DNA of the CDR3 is TGTGCCAGCAGTTTAGCGGGGGCACAGGGGACCTATGGCTACACCTTC.

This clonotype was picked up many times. The CDR3, as DNA: TGCAGCATACTCCGGGACACGGCCCACGAGCAGTACTTC. Its translation is CSILRDTAHEQYF. V is TRBV29-1 and J is TRBJ2-7; TRBD1 might be the D (6 bases). The CDR3 extends over 13 amino acids. V shed 8 bases and J shed 5 bases, with 19 bases lying between them. Germline CDR1 and CDR2: SQVTM and ANQGSEA.

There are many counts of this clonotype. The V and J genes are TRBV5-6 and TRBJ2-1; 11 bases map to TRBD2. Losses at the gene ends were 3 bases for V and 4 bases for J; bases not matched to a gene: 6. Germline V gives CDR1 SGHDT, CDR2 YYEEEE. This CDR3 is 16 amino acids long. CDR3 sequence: CASSSKRLAGYNEQFF. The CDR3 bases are TGTGCCAGCAGCTCGAAGAGACTAGCGGGGTACAATGAGCAGTTCTTC.

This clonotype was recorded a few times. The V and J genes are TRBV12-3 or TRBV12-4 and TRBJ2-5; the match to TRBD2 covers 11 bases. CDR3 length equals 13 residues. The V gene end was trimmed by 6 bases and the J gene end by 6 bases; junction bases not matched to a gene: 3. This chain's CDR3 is CASRLAGEQTQYF. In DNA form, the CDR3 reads TGTGCCAGCAGACTAGCGGGAGAGCAGACCCAGTACTTC.

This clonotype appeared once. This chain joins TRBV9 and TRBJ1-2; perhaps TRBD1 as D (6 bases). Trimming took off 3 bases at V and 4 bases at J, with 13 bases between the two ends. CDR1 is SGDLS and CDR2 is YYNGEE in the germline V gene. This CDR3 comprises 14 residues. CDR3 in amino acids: CASSANQGSYGYTF. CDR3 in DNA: TGTGCCAGCAGCGCGAATCAGGGGTCCTATGGCTACACCTTC. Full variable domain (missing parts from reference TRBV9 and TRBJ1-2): DSGVTQTPKHLITATGQRVTLRCSPRSGDLSVYWYQQSLDQGLQFLIQYYNGEERAKGNILERFSAQQFPDLHSELNLSSLELGDSALYFCASSANQGSYGYTFGSGTRLTVV.

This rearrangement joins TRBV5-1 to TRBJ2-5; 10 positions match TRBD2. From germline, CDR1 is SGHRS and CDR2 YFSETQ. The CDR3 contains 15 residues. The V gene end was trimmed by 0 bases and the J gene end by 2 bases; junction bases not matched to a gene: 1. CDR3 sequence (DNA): TGCGCCAGCAGCTTGGATAGCGGGGGGCAAGAGACCCAGTACTTC. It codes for CASSLDSGGQETQYF. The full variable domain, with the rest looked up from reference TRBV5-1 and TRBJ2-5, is KAGVTQTPRYLIKTRGQQVTLSCSPISGHRSVSWYQQTPGQGLQFLFEYFSETQRNKGNFPGRFSGRQFSNSRSEMNVSTLELGDSALYLCASSLDSGGQETQYFGPGTRLLVL.

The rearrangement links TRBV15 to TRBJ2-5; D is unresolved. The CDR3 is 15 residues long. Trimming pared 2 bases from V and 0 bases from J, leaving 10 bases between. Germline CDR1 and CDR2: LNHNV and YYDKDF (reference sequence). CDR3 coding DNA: TGTGCCACCAGCAGAAATGCGGTGTACCAAGAGACCCAGTACTTC. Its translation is CATSRNAVYQETQYF.

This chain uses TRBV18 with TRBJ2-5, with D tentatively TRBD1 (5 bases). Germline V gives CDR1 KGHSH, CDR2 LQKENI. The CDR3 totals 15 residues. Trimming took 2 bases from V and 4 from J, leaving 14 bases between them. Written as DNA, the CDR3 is TGTGCCAGCTCACCATCGCAGGGATGGCCAGAGACCCAGTACTTC. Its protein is CASSPSQGWPETQYF.

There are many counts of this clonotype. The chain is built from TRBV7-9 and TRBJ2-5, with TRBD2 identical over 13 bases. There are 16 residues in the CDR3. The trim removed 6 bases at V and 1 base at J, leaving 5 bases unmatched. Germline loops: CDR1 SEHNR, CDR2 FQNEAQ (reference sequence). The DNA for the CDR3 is TGTGCCAGCAGTCTCGGGACTAGCGGGATCCAAGAGACCCAGTACTTC. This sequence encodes CASSLGTSGIQETQYF.

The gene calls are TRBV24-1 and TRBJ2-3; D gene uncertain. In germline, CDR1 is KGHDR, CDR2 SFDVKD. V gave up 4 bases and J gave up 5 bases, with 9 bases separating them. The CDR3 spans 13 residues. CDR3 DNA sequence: TGTGCCACCAGTGAAAACAATGGAGATACGCAGTATTTT. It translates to CATSENNGDTQYF.

The CDR3: CASSQGTVAGLITGELFF. The CDR3 nucleotides are TGCGCCAGCAGCCAGGGCACGGTCGCGGGGTTGATCACCGGGGAGCTGTTTTTT. The gene calls are TRBV4-3 and TRBJ2-2, with D perhaps TRBD2 (6 bases). CDR1 is LGHNA and CDR2 is YSLEER in the germline V gene. V lost 3 bases, J lost 4 bases, and 21 bases lay in between. This CDR3 has 18 amino acids.

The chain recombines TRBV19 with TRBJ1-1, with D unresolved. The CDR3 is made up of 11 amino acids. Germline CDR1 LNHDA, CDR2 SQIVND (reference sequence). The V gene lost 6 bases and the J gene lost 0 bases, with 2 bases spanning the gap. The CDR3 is CASRLNTEAFF. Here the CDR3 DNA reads TGTGCCAGTAGATTGAACACTGAAGCTTTCTTT.

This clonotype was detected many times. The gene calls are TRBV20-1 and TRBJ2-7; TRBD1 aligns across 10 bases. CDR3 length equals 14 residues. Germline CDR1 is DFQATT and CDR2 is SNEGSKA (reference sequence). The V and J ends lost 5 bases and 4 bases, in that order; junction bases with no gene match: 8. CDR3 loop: CSAGSGTGEYEQYF. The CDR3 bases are TGCAGTGCTGGCTCCGGGACAGGGGAGTACGAGCAGTACTTC.

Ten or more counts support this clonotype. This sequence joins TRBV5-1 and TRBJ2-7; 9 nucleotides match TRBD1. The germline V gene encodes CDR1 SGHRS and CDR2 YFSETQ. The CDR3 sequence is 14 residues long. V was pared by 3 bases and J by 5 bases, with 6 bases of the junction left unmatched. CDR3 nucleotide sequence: TGCGCCAGCAGCTCGGACAGGGGCAGGGACGAGCAGTACTTC. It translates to CASSSDRGRDEQYF. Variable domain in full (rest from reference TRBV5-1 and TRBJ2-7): KAGVTQTPRYLIKTRGQQVTLSCSPISGHRSVSWYQQTPGQGLQFLFEYFSETQRNKGNFPGRFSGRQFSNSRSEMNVSTLELGDSALYLCASSSDRGRDEQYFGPGTRLTVT.

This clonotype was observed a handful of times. This CDR3 reads CAIARATGELFF. For the CDR3, the DNA is TGTGCCATCGCGAGGGCGACCGGGGAGCTGTTTTTT. The rearrangement links TRBV10-3 to TRBJ2-2, with D possibly matching TRBD2 (5 bases). In germline, CDR1 is ENHRY, CDR2 SYGVKD. The CDR3 consists of 12 residues. V was cut by 8 bases and J by 5 bases, with 9 bases left in between.

The CDR3 loop is CASSFVWGQSSTDTQYF. The CDR3 coding sequence is TGTGCCAGCAGTTTTGTTTGGGGCCAGTCTAGCACAGATACGCAGTATTTT. The chain combines TRBV6-5 with TRBJ2-3, with D possibly TRBD1 on 5 matching bases. The germline V gene has CDR1 MNHEY and CDR2 SVGAGI. There are 17 residues in the CDR3. Deletions cut 4 bases from V and 0 bases from J, with 17 bases between.

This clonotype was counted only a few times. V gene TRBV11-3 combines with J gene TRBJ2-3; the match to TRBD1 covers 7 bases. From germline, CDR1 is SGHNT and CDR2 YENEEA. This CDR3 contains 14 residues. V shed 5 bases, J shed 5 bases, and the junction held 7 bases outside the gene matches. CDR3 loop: CASSRGGKGDTQYF. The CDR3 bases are TGTGCCAGCAGCCGAGGGGGCAAGGGAGATACGCAGTATTTT.

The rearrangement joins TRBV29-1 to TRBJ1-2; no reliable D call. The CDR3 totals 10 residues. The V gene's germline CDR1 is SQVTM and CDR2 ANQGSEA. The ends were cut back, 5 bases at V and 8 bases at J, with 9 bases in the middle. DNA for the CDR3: TGCAGCGTTTATCCTCCAGGCTACACCTTC. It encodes CSVYPPGYTF.

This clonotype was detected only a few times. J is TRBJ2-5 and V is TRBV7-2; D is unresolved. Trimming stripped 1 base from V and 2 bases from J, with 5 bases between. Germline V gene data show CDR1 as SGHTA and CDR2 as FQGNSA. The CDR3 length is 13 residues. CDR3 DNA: TGTGCCAGCAGCTTAGTCCAGCAAGAGACCCAGTACTTC. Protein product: CASSLVQQETQYF.

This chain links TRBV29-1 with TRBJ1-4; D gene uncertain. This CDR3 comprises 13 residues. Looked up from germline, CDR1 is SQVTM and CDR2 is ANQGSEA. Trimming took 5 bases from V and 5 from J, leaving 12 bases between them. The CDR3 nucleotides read TGCAGCGTTAAACGGCCGGGGAATGAAAAACTGTTTTTT. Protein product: CSVKRPGNEKLFF.

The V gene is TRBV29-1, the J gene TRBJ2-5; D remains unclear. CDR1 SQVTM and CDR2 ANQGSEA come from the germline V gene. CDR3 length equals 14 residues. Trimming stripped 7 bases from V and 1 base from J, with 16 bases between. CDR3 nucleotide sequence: TGCAGCGGTGTAGACACGGTCTCCCAAGAGACCCAGTACTTC. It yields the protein CSGVDTVSQETQYF.

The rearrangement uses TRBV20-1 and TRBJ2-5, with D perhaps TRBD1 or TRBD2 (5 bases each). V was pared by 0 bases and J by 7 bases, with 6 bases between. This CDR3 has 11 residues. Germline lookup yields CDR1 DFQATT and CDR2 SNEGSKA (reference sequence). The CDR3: CSARDGGTQYF. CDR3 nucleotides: TGCAGTGCTAGAGATGGGGGGACCCAGTACTTC.